What follows is one TCR beta chain and its context. This sample was included in a study of blood T cell repertoires in COVID-19. Repertoires were generated with immunoSEQ multiplex PCR, while TCRdb's copy carries only in-frame clones and drops some. There are under 85,000 clones in the sample; over 80% occur only once, and around 3.3% lies in the top ten. Germline CDR1 is LGHNA and CDR2 is YSLEER. The CDR3 is made up of 19 amino acids. V gave up 4 bases and J gave up 0 bases; unmatched junction bases: 13. The receptor was derived from a man in his forties or fifties with acute or convalescent COVID-19. V usage is TRBV4-3 and J usage is TRBJ2-4, with 9 bases that match TRBD2. Sequencing was performed on peripheral blood. The CDR3 nucleotides are TGCGCCAGCAGCCCGTACCTGGCTAGCGGGGATCTAGCCAAAAACATTCAGTACTTC. This translates into CASSPYLASGDLAKNIQYF.